Listed here is a single T cell receptor (beta chain). Its antigen is as yet unknown. CD8+ and CD4+ T cells circulating in blood were sequenced for TCR beta. Random hexamers primed reverse transcription of about 0.45 to 1 ug RNA. TCRdb re-called the immunoSEQ multiplex PCR reads with MiXCR, one entry per CDR3 protein. This table has about 140,000 distinct CDR3 sequences, more than 85% appearing once. The sample belongs to a study of CD8 T cells in Susac syndrome. J was trimmed by 5 bases and V by 5 bases; bases with no gene match: 11. The CDR3 loop spans 15 amino acids. In germline, CDR1 is SQVTM, CDR2 ANQGSEA. Overall study findings and caveats: The number of individuals included in the study's TCR sequencing and HLA analysis was acknowledged as relatively small.

The TCR sequence derives from a human donor with Susac syndrome. Input material: CD8+ T cells from PBMCs. V and J are TRBV29-1 and TRBJ1-1; TRBD1 aligns across 10 bases. This chain's CDR3 is CSVPGQGREGTEAFF. CDR3 nucleotides: TGCAGCGTTCCGGGACAGGGGAGGGAAGGGACTGAAGCTTTCTTT.